The entry below describes one T cell receptor beta chain. What it recognizes is unknown. Germline V lookup: CDR1 MGHRA, CDR2 YSYEKL. This CDR3 is 15 amino acids long. V was pared by 0 bases and J by 1 base, with 9 bases between. The data are from a study of T cell responses to AZD1222 COVID-19 vaccine. Whole-study results and caveats: Just 5 to 7 AZD1222 recipients were seropositive at baseline. None of the repertoires were sampled until the peak T cell response had passed. Regions 160-218 and 743-854 held dominance among vaccine-associated CD4 TCRs, which spanned spike.

TCRdb's table, derived via immunoSEQ multiplex PCR, lists solely in-frame clones and lacks some. Here the sample spans over 120,000 clones, more than 85% being singletons. The receptor was isolated from an adult in good health. The V gene is TRBV4-1, the J gene TRBJ1-1; the D gene is possibly TRBD1 (5 bases). The input for sequencing was peripheral blood, taken on day 0 of AZD1222 vaccination. The CDR3 nucleotides read TGCGCCAGCAGCCAAGAGTCGGGGGAGAACACTGAAGCTTTCTTT. Translated: CASSQESGENTEAFF.